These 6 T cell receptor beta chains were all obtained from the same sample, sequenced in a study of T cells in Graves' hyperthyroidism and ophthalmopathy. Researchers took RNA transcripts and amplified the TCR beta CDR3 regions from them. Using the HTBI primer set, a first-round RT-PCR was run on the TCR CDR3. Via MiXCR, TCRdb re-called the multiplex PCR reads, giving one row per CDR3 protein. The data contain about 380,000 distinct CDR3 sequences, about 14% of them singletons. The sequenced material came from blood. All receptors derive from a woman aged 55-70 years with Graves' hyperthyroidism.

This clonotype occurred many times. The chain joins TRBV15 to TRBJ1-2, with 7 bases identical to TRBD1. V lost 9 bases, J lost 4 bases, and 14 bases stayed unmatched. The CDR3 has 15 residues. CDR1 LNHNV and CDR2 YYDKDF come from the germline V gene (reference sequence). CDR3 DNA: TGTGCCACAGCACGACCGGGACAGTTGAGCTATGGCTACACCTTC. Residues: CATARPGQLSYGYTF.

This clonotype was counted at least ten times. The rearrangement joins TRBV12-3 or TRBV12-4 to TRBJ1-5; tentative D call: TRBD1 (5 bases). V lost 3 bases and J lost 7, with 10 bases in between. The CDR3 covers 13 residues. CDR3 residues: CASSFERGQPQHF. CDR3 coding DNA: TGTGCCAGCAGTTTCGAGAGGGGCCAGCCCCAGCATTTT.

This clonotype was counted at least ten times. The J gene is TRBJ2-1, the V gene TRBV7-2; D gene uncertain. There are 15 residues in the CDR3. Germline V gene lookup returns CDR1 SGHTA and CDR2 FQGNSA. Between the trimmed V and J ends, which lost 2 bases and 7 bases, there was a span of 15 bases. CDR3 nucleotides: TGTGCCAGCAGCTTAAGGGTCAGGTTTCGTAATGAGCAGTTCTTC. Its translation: CASSLRVRFRNEQFF.

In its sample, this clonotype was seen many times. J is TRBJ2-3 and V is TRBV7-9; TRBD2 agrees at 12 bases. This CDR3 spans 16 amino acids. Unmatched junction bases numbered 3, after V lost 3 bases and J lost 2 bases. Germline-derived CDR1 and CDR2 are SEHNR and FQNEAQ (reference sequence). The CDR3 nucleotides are TGTGCCAGCAGCTTTGGACTAGCGGGAACCACAGATACGCAGTATTTT. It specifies CASSFGLAGTTDTQYF.

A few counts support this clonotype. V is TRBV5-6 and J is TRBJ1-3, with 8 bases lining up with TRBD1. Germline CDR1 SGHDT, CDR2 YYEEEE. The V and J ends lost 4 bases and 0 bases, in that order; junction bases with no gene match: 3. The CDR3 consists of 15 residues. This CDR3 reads CASSIGQGSGNTIYF. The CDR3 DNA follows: TGTGCCAGCAGCATCGGACAGGGCTCTGGAAACACCATATATTTT.

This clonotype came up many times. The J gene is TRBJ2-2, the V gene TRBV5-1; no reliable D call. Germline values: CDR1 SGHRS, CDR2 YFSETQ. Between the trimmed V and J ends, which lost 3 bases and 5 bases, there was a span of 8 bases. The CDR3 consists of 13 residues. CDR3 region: CASSWTDTGELFF. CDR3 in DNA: TGCGCCAGCAGCTGGACCGATACCGGGGAGCTGTTTTTT.